This is a list of T cell receptor beta chains from one sample in a study of T cell responses to AZD1222 COVID-19 vaccine. TCRdb keeps only in-frame clones here, not all; method: immunoSEQ multiplex PCR. The data show approximately 30,000 clones, 80% to 90% seen once. The source material was peripheral blood, sampled 28 days after the second AZD1222 dose. The receptors derive from an adult who received the AZD1222 COVID-19 vaccine. The CDR3 runs from the conserved cysteine through the conserved F or W. A D gene is named only where the DNA matches it firmly. A row's size may be missing; if present it is once, few, many or a size class.

D	V	size	J	DNA	CDR3
-	TRBV9	-	TRBJ1-5	TGTGCCAGCAGCGGACAGGGCAATCAGCCCCAGCATTTT	CASSGQGNQPQHF
-	TRBV5-1	-	TRBJ2-7	TGCGCCAGCAGCTTGGGTGGACAGCTTGCCTACGAGCAGTACTTC	CASSLGGQLAYEQYF
-	TRBV21-1	once	TRBJ1-3	TGTGCCACCACGTCGCGGGGGAAAGCTGGAAACACCATATATTTT	CATTSRGKAGNTIYF
-	TRBV5-6	-	TRBJ1-1	TGTGCCAGCAGCCCCGTGGGGGTCACTGAAGCTTTCTTT	CASSPVGVTEAFF
-	TRBV6-5	few	TRBJ1-1	TGTGCCAGCAGTTACTCGAACCGGGATGAAGCTTTCTTT	CASSYSNRDEAFF
-	TRBV5-1	-	TRBJ2-5	TGCGCCAGCAGCTTGGCCGGGGCGGGAACCGGCGCGTGGCAAGAGACCCAGTACTTC	CASSLAGAGTGAWQETQYF
-	TRBV14	-	TRBJ2-2	TGTGCCAGCAGCCATTTACAGGGTGTTTGGCCCACCGGGGAGCTGTTTTTT	CASSHLQGVWPTGELFF
-	TRBV19	-	TRBJ1-1	TGTGCCAGTACCCTTACCGGAGGGGGCACTGAAGCTTTCTTT	CASTLTGGGTEAFF
-	TRBV4-1	-	TRBJ1-1	TGCGCCAGCAGCCAAGAATTTTATGGGCGGACGAACACTGAAGCTTTCTTT	CASSQEFYGRTNTEAFF
-	TRBV18	-	TRBJ2-7	TGTGCCAGCTCCCTGGACAACTACGAGCAGTACTTC	CASSLDNYEQYF
-	TRBV19	-	TRBJ2-1	TGTGCCAGTAGCCGGACTACCTACAATGAGCAGTTCTTC	CASSRTTYNEQFF
TRBD1	TRBV7-3	-	TRBJ1-2	TGTGCCAGCAGCGCCGGACAGGGGCACTATGGCTACACCTTC	CASSAGQGHYGYTF
TRBD1	TRBV5-1	-	TRBJ2-2	TGCGCCAGCAGCGGGGCAAATTGGACAGGCTACACCGGGGAGCTGTTTTTT	CASSGANWTGYTGELFF
TRBD1	TRBV28	-	TRBJ2-2	TGTGCCAGCAAGACAGGGGGCACCGGGGAGCTGTTTTTT	CASKTGGTGELFF
-	TRBV24-1	few	TRBJ2-7	TGTGCCACCAGTGAGACAACCGGGGCCTACGAGCAGTACTTC	CATSETTGAYEQYF
TRBD2	TRBV5-4	-	TRBJ2-3	TGTGCCAGCAGCCCTGGACTAGCGGGGAACACAGATACGCAGTATTTT	CASSPGLAGNTDTQYF
-	TRBV5-1	-	TRBJ2-7	TGCGCCAGCATGCTGCTGGGGTCCTACGAGCAGTACTTC	CASMLLGSYEQYF
TRBD1	TRBV10-1	-	TRBJ1-2	TGCGCCAGCAGCCGTACAGGGGGGTATGGCTACACCTTC	CASSRTGGYGYTF
-	TRBV7-2	-	TRBJ2-6	TGTGCCAGCAGCTCGATAGCTGGGGCCAACGTCCTGACTTTC	CASSSIAGANVLTF
-	TRBV11-2	-	TRBJ2-1	TGTGCCAGCAGCTTAGATGGCGGGGGCCGAAATGAGCAGTTCTTC	CASSLDGGGRNEQFF
TRBD1	TRBV30	-	TRBJ1-5	TGTGCCTGGAGCCTGACAGGGGGCGGACAGCCCCAGCATTTT	CAWSLTGGGQPQHF
-	TRBV3-1/TRBV3-2	-	TRBJ1-2	TGTGCCAGCAGCCGGACAGCGCCCAACTATGGCTACACCTTC	CASSRTAPNYGYTF
TRBD1	TRBV6-5	-	TRBJ2-5	TGTCTCCCCGCTCTACCGGGACAGGGGGCCGAGACCCAGTACTTC	CLPALPGQGAETQYF
-	TRBV18	-	TRBJ1-1	TGTGCCAGCTCACCTGGAATCTCACAGGGAAAAACTGAAGCTTTCTTT	CASSPGISQGKTEAFF